This TCR beta chain came from a study of shared clonotypes between healthy human individuals. Study details: Plates per donor: three CD4 naive, three CD4 memory, two CD8 naive, one CD8 memory. The study's findings and limits: When naive CD4 clonotypes were compared across several donors, about 4.9% were shared. Among the subsets, naive ones generally showed larger estimated richness than memory ones.

Naive CD45RA+ and memory CD45RA-negative subsets were split from CD4+ cells. Germline assignment: CDR1 MDHEN and CDR2 SYDVKM. The CDR3 runs 14 residues. V was pared by 6 bases and J by 4 bases, with 7 bases of the junction left unmatched. Clones were sequenced by immunoSEQ multiplex PCR, and TCRdb holds only the in-frame ones, with some missing. The sample holds under 750,000 clones, roughly 72% seen once. To note about this clone: The antigen remains undetermined.

The gene calls are TRBV28 and TRBJ1-2, with TRBD1 identical over 8 bases. The sample consisted of memory CD4+ T cells sorted from blood. The subset: CD45RA-negative fraction. This TCR was sampled from a woman in her twenties or thirties in good health. The CDR3 bases are TGTGCCAGCAGACGACCAGGGGGCAGCTATGGCTACACCTTC. This codes for CASRRPGGSYGYTF.